This TCR beta chain was identified in a study of blood T cell repertoires in COVID-19. Overall study: Samples taken during acute and convalescent COVID-19 were collected in the United States, Italy and Spain. Sources were T cells, B-cell-depleted T cells, or PBMCs; the material itself was cDNA or gDNA.

As handled by the study authors: Amplified reference gene primers provided the basis for estimating nucleated cell counts. TCRdb keeps only in-frame clones here, not all; method: immunoSEQ multiplex PCR. V and J calls plus clone size are reproduced from that table; the DNA served to infer D and trimming. This table holds about 140,000 clones, 80% to 85% found once. This CDR3 is 12 amino acids long. The V gene's germline CDR1 is DFQATT and CDR2 SNEGSKA (reference sequence). Trimming removed 3 bases from V and 6 bases from J; junction bases left unmatched: 3. Sequencing input: peripheral blood. The rearrangement joins TRBV20-1 to TRBJ2-7; TRBD1 agrees at 9 bases. This clonotype was sampled from a woman in her sixties or seventies with acute or convalescent COVID-19. DNA for the CDR3: TGCAGTGCTAGTAGGACAGGGGCCGAGCAGTACTTC. It codes for CSASRTGAEQYF.